This T cell receptor (beta chain) was identified in a study of T cells in Graves' hyperthyroidism and ophthalmopathy (dated 2019 in TCRdb). With respect to the entire study: Peripheral blood samples were taken at initial diagnosis, before any treatment was given. Once sampling was done, hyperthyroidism patients were given methimazole at a starting dose of 30 mg daily, whereas ophthalmopathy patients were given high-dose intravenous methylprednisolone. An independent validation cohort of some 18 hyperthyroidism patients and over 15 patients who later progressed to ophthalmopathy tested prospective prediction of ophthalmopathy. A discovery cohort of roughly 100 patients, roughly 45 with Graves' ophthalmopathy and under 60 with stable Graves' hyperthyroidism, was used to find distinguishing TCR V-J signatures. According to the paper, TCR Vbeta CDR3 sequencing was carried out on 135 peripheral blood samples, which came from 40 to 45 ophthalmopathy, around 75 hyperthyroidism and about 17 progressor patients. Thyroid tissue and blood T-cell repertoires from roughly six Graves' hyperthyroidism patients were also compared in the study. The roughly 94 discovery patients were randomly divided into training and test sets at a 7:3 ratio.

This clonotype was seen a handful of times. No antigen is known for it. There are no base qualities to consult, and no much larger clone falls within one base. Results the study describes overall, beyond this receptor: No statistical method was used to set the sample size in advance, and investigators knew the group allocation. In validation, progression to ophthalmopathy was predicted by the model with 55% to 71% sensitivity and 72% to 80% specificity, a median of roughly 6 months before onset. Blood samples also contained most of the expanded thyroid clonotypes (frequency above 0.001), which suggests that blood repertoires may reflect thyroid immune responses. In cross-validation, a model built on a 13 V-J signature told ophthalmopathy apart from stable hyperthyroidism with under 90% sensitivity and roughly 81% specificity, and in testing the same model reached 80%/75%.

Moderately to severely active disease, a Clinical Activity Score of at least 3, a NOSPECS grade of at least 4, and a duration under 3 months were present in ophthalmopathy patients. Exclusion was applied to patients with uncontrolled infections, other autoimmune diseases, pregnancy or lactation. Diagnoses were based on clinical symptoms, serum thyroxine and TRAb, thyroid ultrasound and orbital computed tomography. Ficoll-Paque density gradient centrifugation was used to isolate PBMCs from 8.5 to 10 ml of fresh peripheral blood. Total RNA was extracted using Trizol reagent, and RNA quality was assessed on an Agilent 2100 Bioanalyzer. Trimming removed 4 bases from V and 6 bases from J; the gene matches leave 8 bases unexplained. The CDR1 and CDR2 encoded by the germline V gene are SGDLS and YYNGEE. The CDR3 runs 14 residues from the cysteine to the phenylalanine. The sequence is cut down to CDR3 DNA, 42 bases in frame from base 1.

The TCR beta CDR3 regions were amplified from the RNA transcripts. The first round of RT-PCR for the TCR CDR3 was performed with the HTBI primer set and the Qiagen OneStep RT-PCR kit. A second multiplex PCR round built the libraries, followed by size selection and purification. Paired-end sequencing of the libraries was performed with 100 bp reads on an Illumina HiSeq2000. The paper's data handling went like this. SOAPnuke was used to process the raw data, with reads discarded if the reads contained adapters or uncalled bases, had a mean Phred below 15, or lacked an exact constant-primer or identifier match. High-quality paired reads were merged using COPE v1.2.5, and each unique nucleotide sequence was defined as a clonotype. MiTCR v1.1 was used to align clonotypes to the IMGT TRBV, TRBD and TRBJ reference segments. The analysis was restricted to V-J combinations with a frequency above 0.0001, which together covered 99.2% of the repertoires. A TCS score was defined as the ratio of F50 (clonal expansion) to E x V (chaos), with BLOSUM62-based TCRdist applied between CDR3 peptides within each V-J. Welch's t-statistics and random forest reduced roughly 500 V-J features to 10 to 15, which were used in a naive Bayes classifier (R e1071). TCRdb trimmed the raw reads at Q25, called clones with MiXCR and kept productive beta chains. Each entry merges the rows of one CDR3 protein and shows their most common DNA and genes. These V and J calls are TCRdb output, not the study's own analysis. Across this sample there are hundreds of thousands of distinct CDR3 sequences, with approximately 20% seen only once. Approximately 48% of the sample comes from the top ten.

This TCR was sampled from a man aged 40-50 years with Graves' ophthalmopathy. The chain is assembled from TRBV9 and TRBJ1-2, and 8 junctional nucleotides match TRBD1. Sequenced material: blood. The base sequence is TGTGCCAGCAGCACCCGGACAGGGAGGGATGGCTACACCTTC. Its product reads: CASSTRTGRDGYTF.